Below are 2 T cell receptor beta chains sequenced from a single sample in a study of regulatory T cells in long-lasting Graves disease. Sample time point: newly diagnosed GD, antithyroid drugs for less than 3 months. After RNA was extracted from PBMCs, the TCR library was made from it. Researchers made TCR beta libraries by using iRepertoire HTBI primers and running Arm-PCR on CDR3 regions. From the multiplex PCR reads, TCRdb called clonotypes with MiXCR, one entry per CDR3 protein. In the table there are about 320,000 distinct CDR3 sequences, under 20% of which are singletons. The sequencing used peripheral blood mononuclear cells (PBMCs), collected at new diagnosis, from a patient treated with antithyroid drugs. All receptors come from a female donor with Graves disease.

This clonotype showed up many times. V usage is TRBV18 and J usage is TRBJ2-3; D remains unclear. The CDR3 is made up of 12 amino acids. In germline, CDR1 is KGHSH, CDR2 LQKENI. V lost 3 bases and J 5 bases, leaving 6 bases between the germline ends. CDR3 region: CASSPNKDTQYF. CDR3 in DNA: TGTGCCAGCTCACCGAACAAAGATACGCAGTATTTT. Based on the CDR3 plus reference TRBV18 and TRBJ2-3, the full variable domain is NAGVMQNPRHLVRRRGQEARLRCSPMKGHSHVYWYRQLPEEGLKFMVYLQKENIIDESGMPKERFSAEFPKEGPSILRIQQVVRGDSAAYFCASSPNKDTQYFGPGTRLTVL.

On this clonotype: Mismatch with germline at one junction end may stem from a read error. The CDR3 sequence is CASSPKDRVNGEQHF. The CDR3 region has the DNA TGTGCCAGCTCACCAAAGGACAGGGTTAATGGCGAGCAGCACTTC. The gene calls are TRBV18 and TRBJ2-7; 8 positions agree with TRBD1. This CDR3 spans 15 amino acids. Germline V gives CDR1 KGHSH, CDR2 LQKENI.